A single sample gave rise to the 16 T cell receptor beta chains below, sequenced in a study of blood T cell repertoires in COVID-19. Using immunoSEQ multiplex PCR, the repertoire was profiled, and TCRdb retains in-frame clones only, with some absent. The sample contains roughly 280,000 clones, 89% of which appear only once. The sample comprised PBMCs or T cells enriched from blood (not recorded which). The source is a woman aged 55-75 years who had recovered from COVID-19.

The V and J genes are TRBV10-3 and TRBJ2-2; 8 bases fit TRBD1. The V segment lost 10 bases and the J segment 7 bases; nucleotides outside the gene matches: 5. The V gene's germline CDR1 is ENHRY and CDR2 SYGVKD. This CDR3 has 12 amino acids. The CDR3 spells CATDRDGGELFF. CDR3 DNA: TGTGCCACGGACAGGGATGGCGGGGAGCTGTTTTTT.

The CDR3 DNA reads TGTGCCAGCAGCCCGGCAGGGGGCGGCCTCTACGAGCAGTACTTC. Protein: CASSPAGGGLYEQYF. The gene calls are TRBV3-1 (or the pseudogene TRBV3-2) and TRBJ2-7; 8 bases are a match to TRBD1. Losses at the gene ends were 4 bases for V and 3 bases for J; bases not matched to a gene: 8. The CDR3 is 15 residues long. CDR1 LGHDT and CDR2 YNNKEL come from the germline V gene (reference sequence).

V and J are TRBV19 and TRBJ1-5, with 7 bases matching TRBD1. Trimming took 4 bases from V and 5 from J; bases not matched to a gene: 11. The CDR3 is made up of 16 amino acids. CDR1 and CDR2 (germline): LNHDA, SQIVND (reference sequence). CDR3 residues: CASSTGRTGNYQPQHF. The CDR3 DNA reads as TGTGCCAGTAGTACAGGTCGGACAGGAAATTATCAGCCCCAGCATTTT.

The chain links TRBV28 to TRBJ2-7; D is undetermined. CDR3 length equals 13 residues. Per the germline V gene, CDR1 is MDHEN and CDR2 is SYDVKM. V lost 4 bases to trimming and J lost 1 base, with 8 bases between them. Here the CDR3 reads CASSSKRSYEQYF. The CDR3 DNA sequence: TGTGCCAGCAGTTCCAAGCGATCCTACGAGCAGTACTTC.

V usage is TRBV6-4 and J usage is TRBJ2-1; 9 positions agree with TRBD2. V was pared by 5 bases and J by 5 bases, with 4 bases of the junction left unmatched. CDR3 length: 14 amino acids. Germline assignment: CDR1 MRHNA and CDR2 SNTAGT. Here the CDR3 reads CASSKTSGNNEQFF. The CDR3 nucleotides read TGTGCCAGCAGTAAGACTAGCGGAAACAATGAGCAGTTCTTC.

This clone is categorized as medium-sized (0.01 to 0.1%). Here the CDR3 DNA reads TGTGCCAGCAGTTTATCCGGACAGGGGGCAGGACAGCCCCAGCATTTT. Its translation is CASSLSGQGAGQPQHF. The gene calls are TRBV28 and TRBJ1-5; TRBD1 matches at 11 bases. V gave up 1 base and J gave up 7 bases; unmatched junction bases: 6. The CDR3 loop spans 16 amino acids. In germline, CDR1 is MDHEN, CDR2 SYDVKM.

The V call is TRBV9, the J call TRBJ2-7, with 8 bases aligning to TRBD2. The CDR3 is 17 residues long. Unmatched junction bases numbered 10, after V lost 0 bases and J lost 2 bases. Germline CDR1 reads SGDLS; CDR2 reads YYNGEE. As DNA, the CDR3 is TGTGCCAGCAGCGTAGCGAGCGGGAGAGGTGGGCCCTACGAGCAGTACTTC. Amino acids: CASSVASGRGGPYEQYF. Based on the CDR3 plus reference TRBV9 and TRBJ2-7, the full variable domain is DSGVTQTPKHLITATGQRVTLRCSPRSGDLSVYWYQQSLDQGLQFLIQYYNGEERAKGNILERFSAQQFPDLHSELNLSSLELGDSALYFCASSVASGRGGPYEQYFGPGTRLTVT.

This chain connects TRBV7-2 to TRBJ1-2; TRBD1 might be the D (6 bases). Trimming took off 3 bases at V and 8 bases at J, with 10 bases between the two ends. This CDR3 is 12 amino acids long. From germline, CDR1 is SGHTA and CDR2 FQGNSA. For the CDR3, the DNA is TGTGCCAGCAGCTTTACAGGGCGCGGCTACACCTTC. Protein product: CASSFTGRGYTF.

This chain links TRBV5-1 with TRBJ1-2, with D uncertain. Trimming shortened V by 0 bases and J by 2 bases, and 8 bases separated the two germline ends. The CDR3 totals 14 residues. Looked up from germline, CDR1 is SGHRS and CDR2 is YFSETQ. The CDR3 sequence is CASSLAGVNYGYTF. CDR3 bases: TGCGCCAGCAGCTTGGCGGGAGTGAACTATGGCTACACCTTC.

The rearrangement links TRBV2 to TRBJ1-2; a possible D gene is TRBD1 (5 bases). This CDR3 contains 12 residues. Trimming took off 7 bases at V and 4 bases at J, with 10 bases between the two ends. Per the germline V gene, CDR1 is SNHLY and CDR2 is FYNNEI. The CDR3 region has the DNA TGTGCCAGCACCAGACAGCCCTATGGCTACACCTTC. The encoded protein is CASTRQPYGYTF.

J is TRBJ1-1 and V is TRBV11-2; D not resolved. The ends were cut back, 0 bases at V and 0 bases at J, with 8 bases in the middle. Germline values: CDR1 SGHAT, CDR2 FQNNGV. The length of the CDR3 is 15 residues. The DNA for the CDR3 is TGTGCCAGCAGCTTAGAGCCGGGTGTGAACACTGAAGCTTTCTTT. This translates into CASSLEPGVNTEAFF. Combining the CDR3 with reference TRBV11-2 and TRBJ1-1 gives the whole variable domain EAGVAQSPRYKIIEKRQSVAFWCNPISGHATLYWYQQILGQGPKLLIQFQNNGVVDDSQLPKDRFSAERLKGVDSTLKIQPAKLEDSAVYLCASSLEPGVNTEAFFGQGTRLTVV.

The chain is built from TRBV7-3 and TRBJ2-5, with D possibly TRBD2 on 6 matching bases. V was pared by 0 bases and J by 5 bases, with 10 bases between. CDR3 size: 14 residues. CDR1 and CDR2 from the germline V gene are SGHTA and FQGTGA. The CDR3 loop is CASSLTGGGETQYF. CDR3 bases: TGTGCCAGCAGCTTAACCGGAGGAGGGGAGACCCAGTACTTC.

The V and J genes are TRBV7-9 and TRBJ2-3; 10 bases are shared with TRBD2. The ends lost 1 base at V and 1 base at J; junction bases unmatched: 5. The V gene's germline CDR1 is SEHNR and CDR2 FQNEAQ (reference sequence). The CDR3 contains 17 residues. The CDR3 DNA reads TGTGCCAGCAGCTTAGGCGGAGCGGGGGGGCGCACAGATACGCAGTATTTT. It yields the protein CASSLGGAGGRTDTQYF.

CDR3 nucleotide sequence: TGTGCCAGCAGCTTGGGGACACAAGAGACCCAGTACTTC. Translation: CASSLGTQETQYF. The chain has TRBV5-4 and TRBJ2-5; D is possibly TRBD1 (5 bases). The CDR3 covers 13 residues. Per germline, CDR1 SGHNT and CDR2 YYREEE (reference sequence). V lost 0 bases to trimming and J lost 2 bases, with 5 bases between them.

This sequence joins TRBV28 and TRBJ1-2; D gene ambiguous. This CDR3 contains 12 residues. The V and J ends lost 3 bases and 8 bases respectively, with 10 bases between them. Germline V gene data show CDR1 as MDHEN and CDR2 as SYDVKM. CDR3 sequence reads: CASSFPPRGYTF. The CDR3 DNA reads TGTGCCAGCAGTTTCCCCCCTCGGGGCTACACCTTC.

The V gene is TRBV27, the J gene TRBJ1-6; D not resolved. CDR1 and CDR2 (germline): MNHEY, SMNVEV (reference sequence). CDR3 length equals 13 residues. Trimming pared 2 bases from V and 9 bases from J, leaving 8 bases between. The CDR3 loop is CASSLSNGSPLHF. CDR3 in DNA: TGTGCCAGCAGTTTAAGTAACGGTTCACCCCTCCACTTT.